These 18 T cell receptor beta chains were all obtained from the same sample, sequenced in a study of OX40 agonist ivuxolimab in advanced cancers. Using immunoSEQ multiplex PCR, the repertoire was profiled, and TCRdb retains in-frame clones only, with some absent. The sample lists 65,000 to 95,000 clones; approximately 92% were seen once. Specimen: CD4+ or CD8+ T cells sorted from blood, collected in a trial of the OX40 agonist ivuxolimab. These receptors all come from an adult with an advanced solid tumor such as melanoma, head and neck, liver or kidney cancer.

The rearrangement uses TRBV7-9 and TRBJ1-1; D remains unclear. Trimming took 1 base from V and 5 from J, leaving 14 bases between them. The CDR3 consists of 15 residues. Germline V CDR1 and CDR2: SEHNR, FQNEAQ (reference sequence). CDR3 sequence: CASSLERTFGTEAFF. The CDR3 DNA follows: TGTGCCAGCAGCTTAGAGAGGACTTTCGGGACTGAAGCTTTCTTT.

This clone occurred once. The V and J genes are TRBV28 and TRBJ1-2, with TRBD1 matching 7 bases. In germline, CDR1 is MDHEN, CDR2 SYDVKM. After removal of 4 bases from V and 8 bases from J, the junction contained 7 bases not matched to a gene. The length of the CDR3 is 13 residues. This CDR3 reads CASSWEGARGYTF. The CDR3 region has the DNA TGTGCCAGCAGTTGGGAGGGGGCGCGCGGCTACACCTTC.

V usage is TRBV28 and J usage is TRBJ2-1; 10 bases agree with TRBD2. Per germline, CDR1 MDHEN and CDR2 SYDVKM. The CDR3 length is 16 residues. The trim removed 5 bases at V and 3 bases at J, leaving 7 bases unmatched. CDR3 sequence reads: CASSLLLAGHYNEQFF. The DNA for the CDR3 is TGTGCCAGCAGTCTACTACTAGCGGGACACTACAATGAGCAGTTCTTC.

The J gene is TRBJ2-2, the V gene TRBV2; D perhaps matches TRBD2 (5 bases). Germline V gives CDR1 SNHLY, CDR2 FYNNEI. The CDR3 is 14 amino acids. Trimming stripped 5 bases from V and 6 bases from J, with 13 bases between. CDR3 in DNA: TGTGCCAGCAGTTCGTATACTAGAGCCGGGGAGCTGTTTTTT. It translates to CASSSYTRAGELFF.

The rearrangement uses TRBV2 and TRBJ2-7, with 7 positions matching TRBD1. The CDR3 totals 13 residues. Looked up from germline, CDR1 is SNHLY and CDR2 is FYNNEI. Germline trimming cut 7 bases from V and 2 bases from J; bases unmatched to any gene: 5. Here the CDR3 reads CASKGDRAYEQYV. In DNA form, the CDR3 reads TGTGCCAGCAAGGGGGACAGAGCCTACGAGCAGTACGTC.

The sample holds one count of this clone. V and J are TRBV6-5 and TRBJ1-2; D ambiguous. The germline V gene encodes CDR1 MNHEY and CDR2 SVGAGI. Trimming cost V 8 bases and J 6 bases, with 10 bases left between them. This CDR3 region has 11 residues. The CDR3 nucleotides are TGTGCCAGCGGTGGTGGCAATGGCTACACCTTC. It encodes CASGGGNGYTF.

The V gene is TRBV7-9, the J gene TRBJ2-3; no clear D. Germline CDR1 reads SEHNR; CDR2 reads FQNEAQ (reference sequence). The CDR3 is made up of 13 amino acids. Between the trimmed V and J ends, which lost 1 base and 0 bases, there was a span of 2 bases. The CDR3 sequence: CASSLVSTDTQYF. The DNA of the CDR3 is TGTGCCAGCAGCTTAGTCAGCACAGATACGCAGTATTTT.

The chain joins TRBV5-4 to TRBJ1-1; TRBD1 matches 7 bases. The V and J ends lost 3 bases and 3 bases, in that order; junction bases with no gene match: 8. The CDR3 runs 15 residues. Germline V gene sequence: CDR1 SGHNT, CDR2 YYREEE (reference sequence). The CDR3 is CASSYDRVVYTEAFF. DNA of the CDR3: TGTGCCAGCAGCTATGACAGGGTGGTTTACACTGAAGCTTTCTTT.

The chain joins TRBV5-4 to TRBJ1-2; 9 bases fit TRBD1. The ends lost 4 bases at V and 5 bases at J; junction bases unmatched: 15. Germline V CDR1 and CDR2: SGHNT, YYREEE (reference sequence). The length of the CDR3 is 17 residues. As DNA, the CDR3 is TGTGCCAGCAGCGGAGAAGGGAACAGGGGGCGAGGGTATGGCTACACCTTC. Protein product: CASSGEGNRGRGYGYTF.

The genes are TRBV7-3 and TRBJ1-2, with 8 bases identical to TRBD1. The germline gives CDR1 SGHTA, CDR2 FQGTGA. J gave up 7 bases and V 6 bases, and 13 bases lay outside the gene matches. The CDR3 is 15 amino acids. The CDR3 spells CASSPTQGARGGYTF. The CDR3 coding sequence is TGTGCCAGCAGTCCGACCCAGGGGGCGCGGGGTGGCTACACCTTC.

Of note for this clone: Additional DNA sequences in this sample encode the identical CDR3. The V call is TRBV5-1, the J call TRBJ2-2, with D unclear. CDR3 size: 14 residues. Looked up from germline, CDR1 is SGHRS and CDR2 is YFSETQ. V gave up 0 bases and J gave up 8 bases, with 11 bases separating them. The CDR3 loop reads CASSLEPMPGELFF. The DNA for the CDR3 is TGCGCCAGCAGCTTGGAACCTATGCCGGGGGAGCTGTTTTTT.

The chain employs TRBV19 and TRBJ1-1; 11 nucleotides agree with TRBD1. This CDR3 is built from 16 residues. Germline-derived CDR1 and CDR2 are LNHDA and SQIVND (reference sequence). Trimming at V came to 4 bases and at J to 1 base, leaving 5 bases not matched to a gene. CDR3 sequence: CASSTRTGGGNTEAFF. Here the CDR3 DNA reads TGTGCCAGTAGTACCCGGACAGGGGGCGGGAACACTGAAGCTTTCTTT.

This chain joins TRBV29-1 and TRBJ2-3; 10 nucleotides agree with TRBD1. CDR3 length: 13 residues. The germline CDR1 and CDR2 sequences are SQVTM and ANQGSEA. J was trimmed by 3 bases and V by 7 bases; bases with no gene match: 4. CDR3 region: CSGGTGATDTQYF. In DNA form, the CDR3 reads TGCAGCGGGGGGACAGGGGCGACAGATACGCAGTATTTT.

The chain recombines TRBV2 with TRBJ2-2; D might be TRBD1 (5 bases). There are 13 residues in the CDR3. Trimming cost V 7 bases and J 7 bases, with 13 bases left between them. In germline, CDR1 is SNHLY, CDR2 FYNNEI. For the CDR3, the DNA is TGTGCCAGCAACCAGGGTTGGATCGGGGAGCTGTTTTTT. Protein sequence: CASNQGWIGELFF.

The chain has TRBV9 and TRBJ2-5; 7 nucleotides align to TRBD1. Germline V lookup: CDR1 SGDLS, CDR2 YYNGEE. The CDR3 covers 15 residues. The V gene end was trimmed by 3 bases and the J gene end by 4 bases; junction bases not matched to a gene: 9. CDR3 bases: TGTGCCAGCAGCGGCCGACAGGGTATTACAGAGACCCAGTACTTC. Encoded protein: CASSGRQGITETQYF.

The chain is built from TRBV7-2 and TRBJ1-2; TRBD1 aligns across 9 bases. There are 14 residues in the CDR3. Germline values: CDR1 SGHTA, CDR2 FQGNSA. V dropped 5 bases and J dropped 8; count of bases not matched to a gene: 9. CDR3 DNA sequence: TGTGCCAGCAGCCAGAGGACAGGGGCTCTGGGCTACACCTTC. Translating it yields CASSQRTGALGYTF.

The chain combines TRBV5-5 with TRBJ2-7, with 8 bases lining up with TRBD1. The CDR3 has 13 residues. CDR1 and CDR2 from the germline V gene are SGHKS and YYEKEE (reference sequence). V lost 1 base and J lost 3; bases outside the gene matches: 0. The CDR3, as DNA: TGTGCCAGCAGCTTGACAGGGGGCTACGAGCAGTACGTC. Protein product: CASSLTGGYEQYV.

This clone was detected only a few times. V and J are TRBV29-1 and TRBJ1-1, with 11 bases lining up with TRBD1. The CDR3 spans 13 residues. The V gene end was trimmed by 7 bases and the J gene end by 5 bases; junction bases not matched to a gene: 6. The germline V gene encodes CDR1 SQVTM and CDR2 ANQGSEA. DNA for the CDR3: TGCAGCGCCCTGGACAGGGGGCAAACTGAAGCTTTCTTT. Protein sequence: CSALDRGQTEAFF.